This T cell receptor (beta chain) was recovered during a study of PD-1 blockade in classical Hodgkin lymphoma. Study results and caveats: A reduction in baseline TCR diversity was reportedly seen in newly diagnosed patients relative to healthy donors. By C4D1 there was a significant rise in CD4+ TCR diversity but not in CD8+ TCR diversity. What drove the repertoire differences, possibly disease activity or prior therapy, has not been defined.

On this clone: No antigen is known for it.

V was shortened by 6 bases and J by 4 bases, with 12 bases between the two germline ends. The germline CDR1 and CDR2 sequences are LNHDA and SQIVND (reference sequence). The CDR3 totals 14 residues. Time point indicated: cycle 4 day 1 (C4D1), after more than five weeks of nivolumab. Brentuximab vedotin exposure varied, and every patient relapsed after autologous stem cell transplantation. The protocol was immunoSEQ multiplex PCR, while the TCRdb copy is restricted to in-frame clones and leaves out a portion. The sample contains 80,000 to 100,000 clones, 85% to 95% of which appear only once. The sequence was obtained from a human donor with classical Hodgkin lymphoma. This chain connects TRBV19 to TRBJ2-2, with D tentatively TRBD1 (6 bases). This sample comprised peripheral blood mononuclear cells (PBMCs), obtained before the fourth cycle of nivolumab. The DNA for the CDR3 is TGTGCCAGTAGCTCAGGGGATTTCACCGGGGAGCTGTTTTTT. Amino acid sequence: CASSSGDFTGELFF.